Listed below are T cell receptor beta chains from one sample, sequenced in a study of tumour-infiltrating T cells in Burkitt lymphoma. Here immunoSEQ multiplex PCR was the method, and the copy in TCRdb shows in-frame clones only, minus some. The sample lists about 6,000 clones; about 16% were seen once. The sequencing input was tumor tissue. The receptors here all came from a human donor with diffuse large B-cell lymphoma. CDR3s include the opening cysteine and the closing phenylalanine or tryptophan. The D gene is left open where the match is weak. Expanded clones get a size class; other rows say once, few or many, or leave the size out.

clone size	V gene	D gene	J gene	CDR3 protein	CDR3 DNA
few	TRBV6-5	.	TRBJ2-3	CASSYSGANTDTQYF	TGTGCCAGCAGTTACTCAGGGGCCAACACAGATACGCAGTATTTT
.	TRBV9	.	TRBJ2-2	CASSLGTGELFF	TGTGCCAGCAGCCTCGGGACCGGGGAGCTGTTTTTT
few	TRBV6-5	.	TRBJ2-1	CASSQRGRKNNEQFF	TGTGCCAGCAGCCAGAGGGGGAGGAAGAACAATGAGCAGTTCTTC
.	TRBV7-9	.	TRBJ2-7	CASSLQRASYEQYF	TGTGCCAGCAGCCTTCAGCGGGCTTCCTACGAGCAGTACTTC
few	TRBV10-3	.	TRBJ2-2	CAISELTGGELFF	TGTGCCATCAGTGAACTGACAGGCGGGGAGCTGTTTTTT
few	TRBV7-2	.	TRBJ2-5	CASSPGLRETQYF	TGTGCCAGCAGCCCAGGGCTAAGAGAGACCCAGTACTTC
.	TRBV5-1	.	TRBJ2-2	CASSLAITGKLFF	TGCGCCAGCAGCTTAGCTATCACCGGGAAGCTGTTTTTT
few	TRBV27	.	TRBJ2-6	CASSSRHSSGANVLTF	TGTGCCAGCAGTTCCCGGCACAGCTCTGGGGCCAACGTCCTGACTTTC
.	TRBV30	.	TRBJ1-1	CAWKPGRLNTEAFF	TGTGCCTGGAAACCCGGACGGTTGAACACTGAAGCTTTCTTT
few	TRBV5-1	TRBD2	TRBJ2-5	CASSHSGSPQETQYF	TGCGCCAGCAGCCATAGCGGGAGCCCCCAAGAGACCCAGTACTTC
.	TRBV7-3	.	TRBJ2-3	CASSATASGSGLDTQYF	TGTGCCAGCAGCGCAACCGCCTCAGGAAGCGGCCTAGATACGCAGTATTTT
.	TRBV11-2	.	TRBJ1-1	CASSLGGRGTEAFF	TGTGCCAGCAGCTTGGGAGGGCGGGGAACTGAAGCTTTCTTT
few	TRBV7-3	TRBD1	TRBJ2-1	CASSLDRDNEQFF	TGTGCCAGCAGTCTCGACAGGGACAATGAGCAGTTCTTC
.	TRBV2	TRBD1	TRBJ1-4	CASRIGQGGNNEKLFF	TGTGCCAGCCGCATAGGACAGGGGGGGAATAATGAAAAACTGTTTTTT
few	TRBV6-4	.	TRBJ2-1	CASSAQLMSYNEQFF	TGTGCCAGCAGTGCTCAACTCATGTCCTACAATGAGCAGTTCTTC
.	TRBV2	TRBD1	TRBJ1-2	CASRARTGYGYTF	TGTGCCAGCAGAGCAAGGACAGGGTATGGCTACACCTTC
.	TRBV7-2	.	TRBJ2-1	CASSLMVPGWEQFF	TGTGCCAGCAGCTTAATGGTCCCCGGGTGGGAGCAGTTCTTC
.	TRBV7-2	TRBD2	TRBJ2-3	CASSSSSAGGPTDTQYF	TGTGCCAGCAGCTCATCCTCAGCGGGAGGGCCAACAGATACGCAGTATTTT
.	TRBV13	.	TRBJ2-3	CASLLRSTDTQYF	TGTGCCAGCCTTCTTCGTAGCACAGATACGCAGTATTTT
few	TRBV5-6	.	TRBJ2-1	CASSPLDNYNEQFF	TGTGCCAGCAGCCCCTTGGACAACTACAATGAGCAGTTCTTC
.	TRBV11-3	.	TRBJ2-1	CASSQQGSYNEQFF	TGTGCCAGCAGCCAACAAGGCTCCTACAATGAGCAGTTCTTC
few	TRBV2	TRBD2	TRBJ2-1	CASRRLAGPYNEQFF	TGTGCCAGCAGACGACTAGCGGGACCCTACAATGAGCAGTTCTTC
.	TRBV7-9	.	TRBJ1-2	CASSLAGAYYGYTF	TGTGCCAGCAGCTTAGCGGGGGCTTACTATGGCTACACCTTC
few	TRBV4-1	.	TRBJ1-2	CASSQEEGSYTF	TGCGCCAGCAGCCAAGAGGAAGGTTCCTACACCTTC
few	TRBV7-9	.	TRBJ1-1	CASSLEDPPKAFF	TGTGCCAGCAGCTTAGAAGACCCCCCAAAGGCTTTCTTT
few	TRBV7-9	.	TRBJ2-6	CASSRDRGAGANVLTF	TGTGCCAGCAGCCGGGACCGGGGTGCCGGGGCCAACGTCCTGACTTTC
few	TRBV29-1	.	TRBJ2-7	CSVADISSYEQYF	TGCAGCGTCGCAGACATTAGCTCCTACGAGCAGTACTTC
.	TRBV9	.	TRBJ1-2	CASSVGGFDGYTF	TGTGCCAGCAGCGTAGGGGGGTTTGATGGCTACACCTTC
few	TRBV10-3	.	TRBJ2-1	CAISEAGPPYNEQFF	TGTGCCATCAGTGAGGCGGGGCCCCCCTACAATGAGCAGTTCTTC
.	TRBV7-8	TRBD1	TRBJ2-1	CASSYDRGSGIEQFF	TGTGCCAGCAGCTACGACAGGGGCTCGGGAATTGAGCAGTTCTTC
.	TRBV6-5	.	TRBJ1-6	CASSYPGMNSPLHF	TGTGCCAGCAGTTACCCTGGCATGAATTCACCCCTCCACTTT
few	TRBV6-1	TRBD2	TRBJ2-3	CASSGLAGGTDTQYF	TGTGCCAGCAGCGGACTAGCGGGAGGGACAGATACGCAGTATTTT
.	TRBV28	TRBD1	TRBJ2-6	CASSSGTGVSHSGANVLTF	TGTGCCAGCAGCTCCGGGACAGGGGTGTCCCACTCTGGGGCCAACGTCCTGACTTTC
.	TRBV18	TRBD1	TRBJ1-2	CASSPQRLNRGLGYGYTF	TGTGCCAGCTCACCACAGAGGCTAAACAGGGGGCTTGGCTATGGCTACACCTTC
few	TRBV2	TRBD2	TRBJ2-1	CASSELAGVNEQFF	TGTGCCAGCAGTGAACTAGCGGGAGTAAATGAGCAGTTCTTC
few	TRBV2	.	TRBJ2-7	CASSELGPRYEQYF	TGTGCCAGCAGTGAACTGGGCCCTAGGTACGAGCAGTACTTC
.	TRBV28	TRBD2	TRBJ2-1	CASVEGGDNEQFF	TGTGCCAGCGTCGAGGGAGGGGACAATGAGCAGTTCTTC
few	TRBV11-2	.	TRBJ1-1	CASSFQRFPAF	TGTGCCAGCAGCTTCCAACGGTTCCCGGCGTTT
.	TRBV19	TRBD1	TRBJ2-7	CASSLSTGAYEQYF	TGTGCCAGTAGTTTATCTACAGGGGCCTACGAGCAGTACTTC
.	TRBV25-1	TRBD2	TRBJ2-5	CASSERLAGPQETQYF	TGTGCCAGCAGTGAAAGGCTAGCGGGACCCCAAGAGACCCAGTACTTC
few	TRBV27	.	TRBJ2-7	CASRVRDLSYEQYF	TGTGCCAGCAGGGTGCGGGATCTCTCCTACGAGCAGTACTTC
few	TRBV5-6	.	TRBJ1-1	CASNDRPYTEAFF	TGTGCCAGCAACGACAGGCCCTATACTGAAGCTTTCTTT
medium-sized	TRBV27	.	TRBJ1-2	CASSSTGFPFVGGYTF	TGTGCCAGCAGTTCAACAGGGTTCCCTTTTGTGGGTGGCTACACCTTC